Here is one TCR beta chain with its context. The antigen is not known. Template switching, a step in the protocol, added a universal primer site, and cDNA carried unique molecular identifiers. TCRdb reprocessed the 5' RACE reads with MiXCR, giving one entry per CDR3 protein. The sample carries some 1,700,000 distinct CDR3 sequences, less than 35% recorded once. These data are taken from a study of identical twins. Findings and limits, study-wide: It was possible that invariant MAIT and iNKT cells partly confounded the zero-insertion analyses.

The V gene's germline CDR1 is DFQATT and CDR2 SNEGSKA (reference sequence). Unmatched junction bases numbered 7, after V lost 2 bases and J lost 9 bases. The CDR3 totals 13 residues. The source material was cord blood. The V gene is TRBV20-1, the J gene TRBJ2-7, with TRBD2 matching over 10 bases. This sequence was found in a newborn girl in good health. In DNA, the CDR3 is TGCAGTGCTAGATACCGACTAGCGGGCGGGCAGTACTTC. Translation: CSARYRLAGGQYF.